The next 25 T cell receptor beta chains were all read from a single sample in a study of blood T cells in healthy people across ages. A second PCR of about 7 to 11 cycles used a sample-barcoded 5' primer and a J-beta primer mix. Using its own MiXCR run on the 5' RACE reads, TCRdb lists one record per CDR3 protein. Among more than 750,000 distinct CDR3 sequences listed, approximately 32% were seen once. These data are also associated with another study on T cells of mothers and their children.

Sequenced sample: blood. Receptor source: a woman between 40 and 55 years old in good health.

As to this clonotype: Mismatch with germline at one junction end may stem from a read error. V is TRBV5-1 and J is TRBJ1-2, with unresolved D. The CDR3 length is 15 residues. Germline V lookup: CDR1 SGHRS, CDR2 YFSETQ. CDR3 in amino acids: CASRGLQIANYGHTF. DNA for the CDR3: TGCGCCAGCAGAGGCCTTCAGATAGCTAACTATGGCCACACCTTC. Full variable domain (rest looked up from reference TRBV5-1 and TRBJ1-2): KAGVTQTPRYLIKTRGQQVTLSCSPISGHRSVSWYQQTPGQGLQFLFEYFSETQRNKGNFPGRFSGRQFSNSRSEMNVSTLELGDSALYLCASRGLQIANYGHTFGSGTRLTVV.

This clonotype was picked up many times. V gene TRBV11-2 combines with J gene TRBJ2-1; D possibly corresponds to TRBD2 (5 bases). The CDR3 spans 15 residues. Germline values: CDR1 SGHAT, CDR2 FQNNGV. V gave up 0 bases and J gave up 7 bases, with 13 bases separating them. CDR3 protein: CASSLEHGLRNEQFF. The CDR3 nucleotides are TGTGCCAGCAGCTTAGAGCACGGACTCCGAAATGAGCAGTTCTTC.

Turning to this clonotype: A read error may explain this, as a much larger clone is one base away. The CDR3 nucleotides read TGTGTCAGCAGTTACCGGGGGAGCTCCTACAATGAGCAGTTCTTC. This gives the protein CVSSYRGSSYNEQFF. The chain has TRBV6-2 or TRBV6-3 and TRBJ2-1, with a possible D match to TRBD2 (6 bases). Per the germline V gene, CDR1 is MNHEY and CDR2 is SVGEGT. This CDR3 region has 15 residues.

The table lists this clonotype with a few counts. This sequence joins TRBV20-1 and TRBJ1-2; 9 positions agree with TRBD1. Germline assignment: CDR1 DFQATT and CDR2 SNEGSKA (reference sequence). CDR3 length: 17 residues. The trim removed 1 base at V and 7 bases at J, leaving 16 bases unmatched. The CDR3 bases are TGCAGTGCTAGAGGGCCCGGCGACAGGGGGGCTCCGGGTGGCTACACCTTC. As protein: CSARGPGDRGAPGGYTF.

The V call is TRBV28, the J call TRBJ2-2; 11 bases are shared with TRBD1. Per germline, CDR1 MDHEN and CDR2 SYDVKM. With 4 bases clipped from V and 9 bases from J, the junction kept 10 bases outside the gene matches. CDR3 length: 16 amino acids. This CDR3 is CASSSRTGGWARELFF. CDR3 in DNA: TGTGCCAGCAGTTCCCGGACAGGGGGCTGGGCCCGGGAGCTGTTTTTT.

This clonotype was seen a handful of times. The chain has TRBV7-2 and TRBJ2-1, with TRBD2 identical over 11 bases. The CDR3 extends over 17 amino acids. Germline values: CDR1 SGHTA, CDR2 FQGNSA. Trimming at V came to 4 bases and at J to 9 bases, leaving 14 bases not matched to a gene. The CDR3 sequence is CASSYLLAGDPGGEQFF. The CDR3 DNA follows: TGTGCCAGCAGCTACCTACTAGCGGGAGACCCCGGGGGTGAGCAGTTCTTC. Variable domain in full (rest from reference TRBV7-2 and TRBJ2-1): GAGVSQSPSNKVTEKGKDVELRCDPISGHTALYWYRQSLGQGLEFLIYFQGNSAPDKSGLPSDRFSAERTGGSVSTLTIQRTQQEDSAVYLCASSYLLAGDPGGEQFFGPGTRLTVL.

The chain joins TRBV28 to TRBJ1-5, with a possible D match to TRBD1 (5 bases). CDR3 length equals 13 residues. The germline V and J ends were trimmed by 9 bases and 0 bases, with 9 bases remaining between them. Germline V gene lookup returns CDR1 MDHEN and CDR2 SYDVKM. The CDR3 nucleotides are TGTGCCAGTTTGACAGCTAGCAATCAGCCCCAGCATTTT. Translating gives CASLTASNQPQHF. Full variable domain (rest looked up from reference TRBV28 and TRBJ1-5): DVKVTQSSRYLVKRTGEKVFLECVQDMDHENMFWYRQDPGLGLRLIYFSYDVKMKEKGDIPEGYSVSREKKERFSLILESASTNQTSMYLCASLTASNQPQHFGDGTRLSIL.

The gene calls are TRBV5-1 and TRBJ2-3; TRBD2 matches at 8 bases. Looked up from germline, CDR1 is SGHRS and CDR2 is YFSETQ. V lost 0 bases, J lost 4 bases, and 13 bases stayed unmatched. This CDR3 is 18 amino acids long. Here the CDR3 DNA reads TGCGCCAGCAGCTTGGTTTGGGGGACTAGAGAGACCCCAGATACGCAGTATTTT. It codes for CASSLVWGTRETPDTQYF. The whole variable domain, filled in from reference TRBV5-1 and TRBJ2-3, reads KAGVTQTPRYLIKTRGQQVTLSCSPISGHRSVSWYQQTPGQGLQFLFEYFSETQRNKGNFPGRFSGRQFSNSRSEMNVSTLELGDSALYLCASSLVWGTRETPDTQYFGPGTRLTVL.

The count of this clonotype is one. The chain employs TRBV11-2 and TRBJ1-1; maybe TRBD1 (6 bases). Germline CDR1 and CDR2: SGHAT and FQNNGV. The CDR3 is 15 residues long. V lost 1 base and J lost 6, with 15 bases in between. The CDR3 sequence is CASSLGKNRVAEAFF. CDR3 bases: TGTGCCAGCAGCTTAGGAAAGAACAGGGTGGCTGAAGCTTTCTTT.

This clonotype was observed a few times. This chain uses TRBV7-3 with TRBJ2-3; 12 nucleotides match TRBD2. V lost 4 bases, J lost 5 bases, and 7 bases stayed unmatched. The V gene's germline CDR1 is SGHTA and CDR2 FQGTGA. CDR3 length equals 16 residues. The CDR3: CASSSRLAGEGDTQYF. As DNA, the CDR3 is TGTGCCAGCAGCTCGAGACTAGCGGGGGAGGGAGATACGCAGTATTTT.

The genes are TRBV6-6 and TRBJ2-1; 10 nucleotides line up with TRBD2. The ends lost 2 bases at V and 9 bases at J; junction bases unmatched: 4. Germline V CDR1 and CDR2: MNHNY, SVGAGI (reference sequence). This CDR3 region has 14 residues. The CDR3 region has the DNA TGTGCCAGCAGTTACAGCGGGGGGGAAGGTGAGCAGTTCTTC. Its protein product is CASSYSGGEGEQFF.

The chain is built from TRBV11-2 and TRBJ1-2; TRBD1 matches at 12 bases. This CDR3 is 16 amino acids long. Germline CDR1 is SGHAT and CDR2 is FQNNGV. V lost 2 bases to trimming and J lost 8 bases; unmatched junction nucleotides: 9. DNA for the CDR3: TGTGCCAGCAGCTTAATCCCGGGACAGGGGGCGAAGGGCTACACCTTC. It is translated as CASSLIPGQGAKGYTF.

This clonotype was counted only a few times. The rearrangement uses TRBV27 and TRBJ2-3, with 7 bases fitting TRBD1. CDR1 and CDR2 (germline): MNHEY, SMNVEV (reference sequence). This CDR3 has 13 amino acids. V was pared by 3 bases and J by 5 bases, with 2 bases of the junction left unmatched. The DNA of the CDR3 is TGTGCCAGCAGTTTCCGACAGGGAGATACGCAGTATTTT. Its protein is CASSFRQGDTQYF.

This clonotype was observed at least ten times. The CDR3 region has the DNA TGCGCCAGCAGCCTGAGGGGGGGGAGCACTGAAGCTTTCTTT. Translation: CASSLRGGSTEAFF. V and J are TRBV4-3 and TRBJ1-1, with D possibly matching TRBD1 (6 bases). Looked up from germline, CDR1 is LGHNA and CDR2 is YSLEER. The CDR3 covers 14 residues. Deletions cut 4 bases from V and 4 bases from J, with 13 bases between.

The chain's CDR3 is CASSLTPGGLRDTQYF. The CDR3, as DNA: TGTGCCAGCAGCTTGACCCCAGGGGGCCTTCGGGATACGCAGTATTTT. The V and J genes are TRBV9 and TRBJ2-3, with TRBD1 matching over 8 bases. With 4 bases clipped from V and 6 bases from J, the junction kept 13 bases outside the gene matches. There are 16 residues in the CDR3. Germline CDR1 and CDR2: SGDLS and YYNGEE. Complete variable domain (other parts from reference TRBV9 and TRBJ2-3): DSGVTQTPKHLITATGQRVTLRCSPRSGDLSVYWYQQSLDQGLQFLIQYYNGEERAKGNILERFSAQQFPDLHSELNLSSLELGDSALYFCASSLTPGGLRDTQYFGPGTRLTVL.

This chain connects TRBV28 to TRBJ2-3, with D tentatively TRBD1 or TRBD2 (5 bases each). This CDR3 region has 16 residues. With 3 bases removed from V and 0 bases from J, the gap between germline ends came to 13 bases. The germline V gene has CDR1 MDHEN and CDR2 SYDVKM. The CDR3 DNA sequence: TGTGCCAGCAGTTTCCTTCGGGGCCATAGCACAGATACGCAGTATTTT. Protein sequence: CASSFLRGHSTDTQYF. Based on the CDR3 plus reference TRBV28 and TRBJ2-3, the full variable domain is DVKVTQSSRYLVKRTGEKVFLECVQDMDHENMFWYRQDPGLGLRLIYFSYDVKMKEKGDIPEGYSVSREKKERFSLILESASTNQTSMYLCASSFLRGHSTDTQYFGPGTRLTVL.

The sample holds a few counts of this clonotype. The chain has TRBV11-2 and TRBJ1-2; D may be TRBD1 (5 bases). Looked up from germline, CDR1 is SGHAT and CDR2 is FQNNGV. Trimming removed 7 bases at V and 2 bases at J, with 14 bases between. CDR3 length: 14 amino acids. The CDR3 DNA reads as TGTGCCAGCACCACGGACACGAGAAACTATGGCTACACCTTC. Protein product: CASTTDTRNYGYTF.

The chain joins TRBV27 to TRBJ2-7, with 12 nucleotides matching TRBD1. The V gene's germline CDR1 is MNHEY and CDR2 SMNVEV (reference sequence). Trimming removed 3 bases from V and 6 bases from J; junction bases left unmatched: 6. The CDR3 spans 15 residues. This CDR3 reads CASSFLGTGGGEQYF. CDR3 coding DNA: TGTGCCAGCAGTTTTCTAGGGACAGGGGGCGGCGAGCAGTACTTC.

The genes are TRBV3-1 and TRBJ1-2; no clear D gene. Trimming cost V 0 bases and J 8 bases, with 19 bases left between them. CDR3 length: 16 amino acids. Germline V CDR1 and CDR2: LGHDT, YNNKEL (reference sequence). CDR3 loop: CASSQDRGALGYGYTF. The DNA for the CDR3 is TGTGCCAGCAGCCAAGATCGGGGAGCCCTCGGCTACGGCTACACCTTC.

Many counts were recorded for this clonotype. The CDR3 protein is CASSSSRDRGRNGYTF. In DNA form, the CDR3 reads TGTGCCAGCAGTAGCTCGCGGGACAGGGGGCGAAATGGCTACACCTTC. The rearrangement uses TRBV28 and TRBJ1-2; the match to TRBD1 covers 12 bases. This CDR3 spans 16 amino acids. Germline values: CDR1 MDHEN, CDR2 SYDVKM. V was pared by 5 bases and J by 6 bases, with 10 bases of the junction left unmatched.

This clonotype was picked up a small number of times. CDR3 sequence reads: CATSAIERGGETQYF. The CDR3 region has the DNA TGTGCCACCAGTGCTATAGAGCGGGGGGGAGAGACCCAGTACTTC. V usage is TRBV24-1 and J usage is TRBJ2-5; 10 bases agree with TRBD2. V trimming: 5 bases; J trimming: 4 bases; junction bases outside the gene matches: 6. CDR1 is KGHDR, CDR2 SFDVKD, per germline. The CDR3 runs 15 residues.

The rearrangement joins TRBV6-2 or TRBV6-3 to TRBJ1-2; TRBD1 matches 7 bases. This CDR3 region has 14 residues. CDR1 MNHEY and CDR2 SVGEGT come from the germline V gene. Trimming at V came to 1 base and at J to 4 bases, leaving 3 bases not matched to a gene. The CDR3 region is CASSYLTGPYGYTF. As DNA, the CDR3 is TGTGCCAGCAGTTACTTGACAGGGCCCTATGGCTACACCTTC.

The chain couples TRBV27 to TRBJ2-2; no clear D. CDR1 is MNHEY and CDR2 is SMNVEV in the germline V gene (reference sequence). V gave up 4 bases and J gave up 0 bases, with 15 bases separating them. The CDR3 contains 17 residues. CDR3 DNA sequence: TGTGCCAGCAGTTGGGCGGCCAGACCCCCGAACACCGGGGAGCTGTTTTTT. Amino acid sequence: CASSWAARPPNTGELFF.

The J gene is TRBJ2-2, the V gene TRBV5-5; possible D gene TRBD2, 7 bases. The CDR3 runs to 17 residues. Trimming cost V 5 bases and J 6 bases, with 23 bases left between them. In germline, CDR1 is SGHKS, CDR2 YYEKEE (reference sequence). Written as DNA, the CDR3 is TGTGCCAGCAGTCGGCCTGAGGGGGGGTATCGGGCCGGGGAGCTGTTTTTT. The encoded protein is CASSRPEGGYRAGELFF.

As to this clonotype: A much larger clone lies a single base off, so this may be a read error. The chain recombines TRBV12-3 or TRBV12-4 with TRBJ2-1; TRBD1 agrees at 7 bases. CDR3 length: 12 amino acids. V gave up 6 bases and J gave up 9 bases; unmatched junction bases: 5. The DNA of the CDR3 is TGTGCCAGCAGCCCAGGGGGTACTGAGCAGTTCTTC. Translation gives CASSPGGTEQFF.